This TCR beta chain was identified in a study of blood T cell repertoires in COVID-19. At the level of the study: Sites across the United States, Italy and Spain contributed samples from acute and convalescent COVID-19. T cells, B-cell-depleted T cells, or PBMCs provided the cDNA or gDNA that served as material.

Per the authors' pipeline: Amplification of reference gene primers was used by the study to estimate nucleated cell counts. Only in-frame clones appear in the TCRdb table, and some are missing; sequencing was by immunoSEQ multiplex PCR. D and trimming come from the DNA, and the V and J calls and clone size come from that table. This table holds about 99,000 clones, approximately 84% found once. The germline V gene encodes CDR1 LNHDA and CDR2 SQIVND (reference sequence). This CDR3 has 15 residues. Trimming cost V 4 bases and J 4 bases, with 16 bases left between them. Sequencing was carried out using peripheral blood. The clonotype comes from a human donor in a cohort sampled during active COVID-19. This chain uses TRBV19 with TRBJ1-1; D remains unclear. The chain's CDR3 is CASSKQQISGTEAFF. The CDR3 DNA reads TGTGCCAGTAGTAAGCAGCAGATCTCGGGCACTGAAGCTTTCTTT.